This T cell receptor (beta chain) was obtained from a study of shared clonotypes between healthy human individuals. Study summary: Per-donor plates numbered three CD4 naive, three CD4 memory, two CD8 naive and one CD8 memory.

Each donor was a Caucasian adult residing in Nashville, Tennessee. Produced via immunoSEQ multiplex PCR; TCRdb's table is partial and in-frame only. The data show 2 million to 2.5 million clones, with nearly 97% seen just once and around 0.13% held by the top ten. The V end was cut by 0 bases, the J end by 5 bases, with 8 bases between. The CDR3 length is 15 residues. Per germline, CDR1 SGHTA and CDR2 FQGTGA. About this clone: Its specificity is not known.

Broader study findings: Sampling used blood alone; tissue repertoires probably differ. Compared with clonotypes that all four donors shared, non-shared clonotypes had lower generation probabilities.

The sequenced material came from naive CD4+ T cells sorted from blood. As to subset: CD45RA+ positively selected. This TCR derives from a man between 18 and 35 years old in good health. This rearrangement joins TRBV7-3 to TRBJ1-6; the D is unclear. The CDR3 protein is CASSLTGLDNSPLHF. CDR3 DNA sequence: TGTGCCAGCAGCTTAACCGGGTTGGATAATTCACCCCTCCACTTT.